This entry describes one T cell receptor (beta chain). Its antigen remains unknown. This sample stems from a study of vaccination and CD4 T cells after COVID-19. Study information: Blood was drawn a median around 71 days post second dose, range 14 to 241. The stimulus for the cells was overlapping spike peptides derived from SARS-CoV-2, HCoV-NL63, HCoV-OC43 and HCoV-229E. Study conclusions and caveats: Convalescent patients' median share of reactive clones seen only post-vaccination was about 87%.

Specified treatment: 10-day PBMC culture with coronavirus spike peptide pools or control peptides (ViraFEST assay). The CDR3 loop spans 13 amino acids. From germline, CDR1 is MNHEY and CDR2 SMNVEV (reference sequence). V dropped 3 bases and J dropped 6 bases, with 10 bases sitting between them. Cultured CD4+ T-cell DNA underwent Oncomine TCR Beta short-read sequencing. TCRdb re-called the PCR reads with MiXCR, one entry per CDR3 protein. The sample lists about 9,100 distinct CDR3 sequences, approximately 60% occurring once. V and J are TRBV27 and TRBJ2-3; possible D gene TRBD1, 6 bases. The input for sequencing was cultured CD4+ T cells from blood, taken after SARS-CoV-2 vaccination. The source is a human donor with COVID-19. The CDR3 here is CASSLGAGDTQYF. CDR3 in DNA: TGTGCCAGCAGTTTGGGGGCAGGGGATACGCAGTATTTT.